This record looks at one T cell receptor beta chain sequence and its context. Its matching antigen is unknown. These data belong to a study of identifying expanded T cells in peripheral blood. Assay used: immunoSEQ multiplex PCR; TCRdb lists only in-frame clones, some missing. This sample has around 130,000 clones, with 80% to 90% found just once. CDR3 length equals 16 residues. The V end was cut by 1 base, the J end by 2 bases, with 13 bases between. The germline CDR1 and CDR2 sequences are SGHAT and FQNNGV. During the collection period, no donor immune events like infections were recorded. General study findings and limits: Roughly two-week clone count variance significantly increased as total template count grew. Roughly 1.2 clones differed between technical replicates, versus roughly 17 and 20 over time.

The V gene is TRBV11-2, the J gene TRBJ2-3; a weak D match, TRBD2 (6 bases). Material: blood. The TCR was taken from a person between 18 and 75 years old in good health. This CDR3 is CASSLGRGAATDTQYF. For the CDR3, the DNA is TGTGCCAGCAGCTTAGGGAGGGGAGCAGCCACAGATACGCAGTATTTT.